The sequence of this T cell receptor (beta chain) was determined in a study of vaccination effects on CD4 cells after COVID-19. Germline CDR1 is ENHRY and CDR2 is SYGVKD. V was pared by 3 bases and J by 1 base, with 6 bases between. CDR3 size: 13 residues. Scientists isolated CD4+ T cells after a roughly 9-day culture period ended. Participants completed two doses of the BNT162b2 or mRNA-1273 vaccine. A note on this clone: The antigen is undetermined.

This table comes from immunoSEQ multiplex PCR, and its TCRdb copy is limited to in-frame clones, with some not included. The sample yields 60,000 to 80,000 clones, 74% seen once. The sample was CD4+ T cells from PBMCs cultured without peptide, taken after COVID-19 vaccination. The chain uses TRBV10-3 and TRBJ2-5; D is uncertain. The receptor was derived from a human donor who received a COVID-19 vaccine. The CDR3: CAISDGIQETQYF. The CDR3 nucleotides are TGTGCCATCAGTGACGGAATCCAAGAGACCCAGTACTTC.